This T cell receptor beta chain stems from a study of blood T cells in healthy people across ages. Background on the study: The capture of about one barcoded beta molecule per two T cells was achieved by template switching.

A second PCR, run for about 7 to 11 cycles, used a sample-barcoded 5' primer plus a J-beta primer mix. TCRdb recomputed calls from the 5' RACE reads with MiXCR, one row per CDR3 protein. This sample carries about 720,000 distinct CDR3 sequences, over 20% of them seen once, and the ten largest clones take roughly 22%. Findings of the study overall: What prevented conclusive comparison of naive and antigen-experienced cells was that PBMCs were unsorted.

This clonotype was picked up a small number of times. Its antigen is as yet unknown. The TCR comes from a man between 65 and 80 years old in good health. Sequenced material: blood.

The CDR3 region has the DNA TGTGCCATCAGTGACGGACGAGAGACCCAGTACTTC. This encodes CAISDGRETQYF. The V gene is TRBV10-3, the J gene TRBJ2-5, with no clear D. The germline gives CDR1 ENHRY, CDR2 SYGVKD. V lost 3 bases, J lost 4 bases, and 6 bases lay in between. The CDR3 has 12 amino acids.